The sequence of this TCR beta chain was determined in a study of blood T cell repertoires in COVID-19. Study summary: The study drew acute and convalescent COVID-19 samples from the United States, Italy and Spain. Nucleic acid was either cDNA or gDNA, and it came from T cells, B-cell-depleted T cells, or PBMCs.

Methods used by the authors: Reference gene primer amplification gave estimated nucleated cell counts. Assay: immunoSEQ multiplex PCR; the TCRdb copy retains only in-frame clones and omits some. The V and J calls and clone size are taken from that table; D and trimming were inferred from the DNA. The sample contains fewer than 90,000 clones, roughly 96% of which appear only once. V lost 6 bases and J 3 bases, leaving 11 bases between the germline ends. This CDR3 is 13 amino acids long. This TCR was sampled from a human donor with active COVID-19. The donor label of this sample is uncertain. Material: peripheral blood. This sequence joins TRBV12-3 or TRBV12-4 and TRBJ1-1; tentative D call: TRBD1 (5 bases). The CDR3 sequence: CASRQRQYTEAFF. Written as DNA, the CDR3 is TGTGCCAGCAGACAAAGACAGTACACTGAAGCTTTCTTT.